Listed below are T cell receptor beta chains from one sample, sequenced in a study of cytomegalovirus exposure and HLA in healthy donors. TCRdb's table, derived via immunoSEQ multiplex PCR, lists solely in-frame clones and lacks some. The data contain approximately 150,000 clones, 65% to 85% of them singletons. Source material: PBMCs. The receptors shown here come from a woman aged 40 to 50 in good health and CMV-seropositive. The CDR3 runs from the conserved cysteine through the conserved F or W. Each record gives: D gene, J gene, clone size, V gene, CDR3 protein, CDR3 DNA. The D gene is left open where the match is weak. For some rows the clone size is stated as once, few or many, or as a class when expanded; others skip it.

>.|TRBJ2-7|.|TRBV20-1
CASSISYEQYF
TGCGCGTCGTCGATCTCCTACGAGCAGTACTTC
>.|TRBJ1-5|.|TRBV30
CAWSVRQGFNQPQHF
TGTGCCTGGAGTGTACGGCAGGGGTTCAATCAGCCCCAGCATTTT
>.|TRBJ2-1|.|TRBV10-3
CAISPGAISYNEQFF
TGTGCCATCAGTCCAGGGGCGATCTCCTACAATGAGCAGTTCTTC
>TRBD1|TRBJ1-2|.|TRBV7-9
CASSPRQGYGYTF
TGTGCCAGCAGCCCAAGACAGGGCTATGGCTACACCTTC
>.|TRBJ2-5|.|TRBV7-8
CASSRQALQETQYF
TGTGCCAGCAGCCGTCAGGCCCTCCAAGAGACCCAGTACTTC
>TRBD1|TRBJ1-5|.|TRBV2
CASSVRPGQPMLEPQHF
TGTGCCAGCAGTGTAAGACCGGGACAGCCAATGTTGGAGCCCCAGCATTTT
>TRBD2|TRBJ2-2|.|TRBV5-8
CASSLAGTSGYTGELFF
TGTGCCAGCAGCTTGGCGGGGACTAGCGGATACACCGGGGAGCTGTTTTTT
>.|TRBJ1-1|.|TRBV4-1
CASSQDPTANTEAFF
TGCGCCAGCAGCCAAGATCCGACAGCAAACACTGAAGCTTTCTTT
>TRBD1|TRBJ2-7|.|TRBV2
CASSAGQGPYEQYF
TGTGCCAGCAGTGCCGGACAGGGCCCCTACGAGCAGTACTTC
>.|TRBJ1-1|.|TRBV9
CASSADLRGRAEAFF
TGTGCCAGCAGCGCCGACTTACGGGGAAGGGCGGAAGCTTTCTTT
>.|TRBJ1-3|few|TRBV27
CASSSFSGAGNTIYF
TGTGCCAGCAGTTCGTTTTCAGGGGCAGGAAACACCATATATTTT
>.|TRBJ2-2|.|TRBV10-3
CAAGSGGELFF
TGTGCCGCAGGAAGCGGCGGGGAGCTGTTTTTT
>.|TRBJ1-1|.|TRBV30
CAWSDYRNTEAFF
TGTGCCTGGAGCGATTACAGGAACACTGAAGCTTTCTTT
>.|TRBJ2-7|.|TRBV5-5
CASSLAQAPGWDEQYF
TGTGCCAGCAGCTTGGCCCAGGCACCAGGGTGGGACGAGCAGTACTTC
>.|TRBJ2-5|.|TRBV11-3
CASSLDSGVETQYF
TGTGCCAGCAGCTTAGATTCAGGGGTGGAGACCCAGTACTTC
>.|TRBJ1-5|.|TRBV6-5
CASSLMGTEGQPQHF
TGTGCCAGCAGTTTAATGGGTACGGAGGGACAGCCCCAGCATTTT
>.|TRBJ1-5|.|TRBV28
CASSSRRGGWSSNQPQHF
TGTGCCAGCAGTTCCCGGAGAGGGGGATGGAGTAGCAATCAGCCCCAGCATTTT
>TRBD1|TRBJ2-7|.|TRBV7-8
CANSPAGTGTGEQYF
TGTGCCAACAGCCCTGCCGGGACAGGGACTGGAGAGCAGTACTTC
>.|TRBJ1-5|.|TRBV30
CAWSASPDSYNQPQHF
TGTGCCTGGAGTGCCAGCCCCGACAGCTACAATCAGCCCCAGCATTTT
>.|TRBJ2-5|.|TRBV19
CASSISSAQETQYF
TGTGCCAGTAGTATTTCTAGCGCCCAAGAGACCCAGTACTTC
>.|TRBJ2-7|.|TRBV7-2
CASSLGPTDSYEQYF
TGTGCCAGCAGCTTAGGTCCGACAGATTCCTACGAGCAGTACTTC
>.|TRBJ1-6|.|TRBV7-9
CASSFEQRDSPLHF
TGTGCCAGCAGCTTCGAGCAGAGGGATTCACCCCTCCACTTT
>TRBD1|TRBJ2-1|once|TRBV23-1
CASSPTPTGGNEQFF
TGCGCCAGCAGCCCTACCCCGACAGGGGGCAATGAGCAGTTCTTC
>TRBD2|TRBJ2-1|.|TRBV25-1
CASSNSGGANEQFF
TGTGCCAGCAGTAACAGCGGGGGGGCAAATGAGCAGTTCTTC
>.|TRBJ1-2|many|TRBV7-2
CASSSDISGYTF
TGTGCCAGCAGCTCCGACATATCCGGCTACACCTTC
>TRBD2|TRBJ2-1|.|TRBV30
CAWMASGGNEQFF
TGTGCCTGGATGGCTAGCGGGGGGAATGAGCAGTTCTTC
>TRBD2|TRBJ2-7|.|TRBV28
CASLTPSGRAYEQYF
TGTGCCAGCCTTACCCCTAGCGGGAGGGCGTATGAGCAGTACTTC
>TRBD2|TRBJ2-1|once|TRBV7-9
CASSPSGGAEEQFF
TGTGCCAGCAGCCCTAGCGGGGGGGCAGAAGAGCAGTTCTTC